A selection of T cell receptor beta chains follows, all from one sample in a study of blood T cell repertoires in COVID-19. Assay used: immunoSEQ multiplex PCR; TCRdb lists only in-frame clones, some missing. This table has around 43,000 clones, more than 65% appearing once. Sequenced input: peripheral blood. The receptors stem from a human donor in a cohort sampled during active COVID-19. CDR3s include the opening cysteine and the closing phenylalanine or tryptophan. D genes are given only for firm matches. Some rows mark clone size as missing; the rest say once, few, many or name a class of expanded clone.

V,size,J,D,DNA,CDR3
TRBV6-5,.,TRBJ2-2,TRBD2,TGTGCCAGCAGCCTCAGCGGGAGGAACACCGGGGAGCTGTTTTTT,CASSLSGRNTGELFF
TRBV23-1,.,TRBJ2-3,.,TGCGCCAGCAGTCAACCCTATTTTTATACGCAGTATTTT,CASSQPYFYTQYF
TRBV3-1/TRBV3-2,.,TRBJ2-1,TRBD2,TGTGCCAGCAGCCTTCTAGCGGGAGGAGGGAATGAGCAGTTCTTC,CASSLLAGGGNEQFF
TRBV28,few,TRBJ1-3,.,TGTGCCAGCATCTCTACCACAGGGTACTCTGGAAACACCATATATTTT,CASISTTGYSGNTIYF
TRBV6-2/TRBV6-3,once,TRBJ1-1,TRBD1,TGTGCCAGCAGTTTGCCCTCGACAGGGGACGTTGGTGCTTTCTTT,CASSLPSTGDVGAFF
TRBV11-3,many,TRBJ2-3,TRBD2,TGTGCCAGCAGCTTACTAAGTCAGGGAGGGACGGATACGCAGTATTTT,CASSLLSQGGTDTQYF
TRBV25-1,.,TRBJ2-3,.,TGTGCCAGCAGTGAAAGCAGCACAGATACGCAGTATTTT,CASSESSTDTQYF
TRBV5-4,.,TRBJ1-1,TRBD1,TGTGCCAGCAGCTTCTCCGGGACAGGAGGAAGCACTGAAGCTTTCTTT,CASSFSGTGGSTEAFF
TRBV28,.,TRBJ2-2,.,TGTGCCAGCACCTTTGGAGGGGCGAACACCGGGGAGCTGTTTTTT,CASTFGGANTGELFF
TRBV27,.,TRBJ2-7,TRBD2,TGTGCGGATGATATTAGCGGGGAATCCTACGAGCAGTACTTC,CADDISGESYEQYF
TRBV11-2,.,TRBJ2-7,TRBD2,TGTGCCAGCAGCTTAAGTCGAGCCAGCGGGAGAACCGAGCAGTACTTC,CASSLSRASGRTEQYF
TRBV5-1,once,TRBJ1-2,.,TGCGCCAGCAGCTTGGACAGCTATGGCTACACCTTC,CASSLDSYGYTF
TRBV9,.,TRBJ1-1,TRBD1,TGTGCCAGCAGCGTATCCGGGACAGGGGTCACTGAAGCTTTCTTT,CASSVSGTGVTEAFF
TRBV7-9,.,TRBJ2-1,.,TGTGCCAGCAGCTTAGTATCCGGGGGCAATGAGCAGTTCTTC,CASSLVSGGNEQFF
TRBV5-4,.,TRBJ2-3,TRBD1,TGTGCCAGCAGCTCCAAAAACAGGGGGGCCGCAGATACGCAGTATTTT,CASSSKNRGAADTQYF
TRBV18,.,TRBJ2-2,.,TGTGCCAGCTCACCAGAACAGACGAACACCGGGGAGCTGTTTTTT,CASSPEQTNTGELFF
TRBV4-1,.,TRBJ2-1,.,TGCGCCAGCAGCCAAGGGAGACAGCAGTACAATGAGCAGTTCTTC,CASSQGRQQYNEQFF
TRBV2,few,TRBJ2-4,.,TGTGCCAGCAGAGAAACCCAGGGGACCAAAAACATTCAGTACTTC,CASRETQGTKNIQYF
TRBV6-2/TRBV6-3,.,TRBJ2-5,TRBD1,TGTGCCAGCAGTCCCTACGGGACAGGGATTCTAGAGACCCAGTACTTC,CASSPYGTGILETQYF
TRBV7-8,.,TRBJ2-5,.,TGTGCCAGCAGCCAAGGGAGGCTAAAAGGGACCCAGTACTTC,CASSQGRLKGTQYF
TRBV28,once,TRBJ2-3,TRBD2,TGTGCCAGCGGCGTTAGCGGGTCGGCGGATACGCAGTATTTT,CASGVSGSADTQYF
TRBV5-4,.,TRBJ1-4,.,TGTGCCAGCAGCCAATCGGGGGGGTATGGGCGGAGGGAAAAACTGTTTTTT,CASSQSGGYGRREKLFF
TRBV6-7,.,TRBJ2-7,TRBD2,TGTGCCAGCAGTTACCCGATGAAGCGGGAGAATCCCTACGAGCAGTACTTC,CASSYPMKRENPYEQYF